This is a list of T cell receptor beta chains from one sample in a study of T-cell memory formation after mild COVID-19. One entry per CDR3 protein results from TCRdb running MiXCR on the 5' RACE reads. The repertoire consists of about 410,000 distinct CDR3 sequences, with 23% occurring once and the leading ten covering under 15%. Material: PBMCs or a T cell subset sorted from them (not recorded which). Every receptor here comes from an adult woman who had mild COVID-19 (a few samples of this study predate the infection). Cell type and time point are not known. Both conserved end residues are part of each CDR3.

CASSQAGTSGNNEQFF,TRBV4-2,TRBJ2-1
CASSSRLAVDTQYF,TRBV6-6,TRBJ2-3
CASSQLSTGELFF,TRBV3-1,TRBJ2-2
CASSFGGRGTDTQYF,TRBV12-3/TRBV12-4,TRBJ2-3
CASSDVVGVSDEQYF,TRBV6-4,TRBJ2-7
CSALLQGAQGYTF,TRBV20-1,TRBJ1-2
CASSLSSPPASGGLHRFF,TRBV12-3/TRBV12-4,TRBJ2-1
CASSPDDGKNIQYF,TRBV19,TRBJ2-4
CASSLSLPEGGPNTEAFF,TRBV7-8,TRBJ1-1
CASSLVPPPDTQYF,TRBV5-1,TRBJ2-3
CASSPGGSWTQYF,TRBV5-6,TRBJ2-5
CASLAGGPPRTDTQYF,TRBV7-9,TRBJ2-3
CASSGKGTYTDTQYF,TRBV5-1,TRBJ2-3
CASQEGTSSYEQYF,TRBV6-5,TRBJ2-7
CASSWTVFSYEQYF,TRBV12-3/TRBV12-4,TRBJ2-7
CASSIPGAGYGYTF,TRBV3-1,TRBJ1-2
CASSYGVAGAYEQYF,TRBV7-2,TRBJ2-7
CSARLAGRNTGELFF,TRBV20-1,TRBJ2-2
CASSESGQGATEAFF,TRBV25-1,TRBJ1-1
CASSQHSEYEQYF,TRBV9,TRBJ2-7
CASSQGQDEQYF,TRBV7-2,TRBJ2-7
CASSVVTANSQPQHF,TRBV9,TRBJ1-5
CASSPPGGQNTEAFF,TRBV7-8,TRBJ1-1
CASRSRGGRPEAFF,TRBV5-4,TRBJ1-1
CASSSGWGYNEQFF,TRBV7-9,TRBJ2-1
CASSQGMKGTVQETQYF,TRBV4-1,TRBJ2-5
CASTRQPMNTEAFF,TRBV19,TRBJ1-1
CASSTGTSGRELYNEQFF,TRBV12-3/TRBV12-4,TRBJ2-1
CSAREWGQETQYF,TRBV20-1,TRBJ2-5
CASSEGPWALGEQYF,TRBV2,TRBJ2-7
CAIRLGGTGNPEQYF,TRBV10-3,TRBJ2-7
CATSDLRGGGTDTQYF,TRBV24-1,TRBJ2-3